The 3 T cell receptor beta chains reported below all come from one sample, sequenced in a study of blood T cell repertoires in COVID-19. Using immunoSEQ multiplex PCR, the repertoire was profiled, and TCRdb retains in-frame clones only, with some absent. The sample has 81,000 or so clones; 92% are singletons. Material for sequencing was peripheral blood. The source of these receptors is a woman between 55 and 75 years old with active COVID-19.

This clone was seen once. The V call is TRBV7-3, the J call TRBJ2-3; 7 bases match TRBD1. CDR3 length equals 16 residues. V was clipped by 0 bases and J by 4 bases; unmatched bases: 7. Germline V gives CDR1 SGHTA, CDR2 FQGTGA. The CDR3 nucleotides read TGTGCCAGCAGCTTAACAGGGGGCGCGGGCTCAGATACGCAGTATTTT. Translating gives CASSLTGGAGSDTQYF. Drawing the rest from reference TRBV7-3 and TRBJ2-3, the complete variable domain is GAGVSQTPSNKVTEKGKYVELRCDPISGHTALYWYRQSLGQGPEFLIYFQGTGAADDSGLPNDRFFAVRPEGSVSTLKIQRTERGDSAVYLCASSLTGGAGSDTQYFGPGTRLTVL.

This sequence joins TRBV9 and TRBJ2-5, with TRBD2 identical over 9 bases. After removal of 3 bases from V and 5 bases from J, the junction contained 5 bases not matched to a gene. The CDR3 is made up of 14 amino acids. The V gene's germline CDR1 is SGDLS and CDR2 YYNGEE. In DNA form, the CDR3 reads TGTGCCAGCAGCGGGAGCGGGAGGTGGGAGACCCAGTACTTC. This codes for CASSGSGRWETQYF.

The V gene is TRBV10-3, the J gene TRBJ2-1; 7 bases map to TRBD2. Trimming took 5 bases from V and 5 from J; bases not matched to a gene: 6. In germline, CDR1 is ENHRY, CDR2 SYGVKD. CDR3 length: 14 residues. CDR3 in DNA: TGTGCCATCAGTCCCTCCGGGGGGAACAATGAGCAGTTCTTC. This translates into CAISPSGGNNEQFF.